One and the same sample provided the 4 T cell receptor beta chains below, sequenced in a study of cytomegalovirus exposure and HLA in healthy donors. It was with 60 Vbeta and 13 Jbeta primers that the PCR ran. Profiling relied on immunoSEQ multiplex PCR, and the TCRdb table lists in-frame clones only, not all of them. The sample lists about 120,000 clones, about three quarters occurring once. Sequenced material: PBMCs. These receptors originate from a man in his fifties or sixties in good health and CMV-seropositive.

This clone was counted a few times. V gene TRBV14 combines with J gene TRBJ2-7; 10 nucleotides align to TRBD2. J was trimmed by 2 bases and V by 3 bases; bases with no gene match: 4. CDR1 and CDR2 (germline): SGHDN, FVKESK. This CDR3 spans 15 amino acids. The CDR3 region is CASSHPLAGAYEQYF. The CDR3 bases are TGTGCCAGCAGCCACCCGCTAGCGGGAGCCTACGAGCAGTACTTC.

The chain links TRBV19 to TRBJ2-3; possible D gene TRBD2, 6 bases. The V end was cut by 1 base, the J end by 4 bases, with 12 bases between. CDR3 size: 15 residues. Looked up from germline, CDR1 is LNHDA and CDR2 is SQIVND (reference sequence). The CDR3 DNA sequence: TGTGCCAGTAGTATAGTGGGCAGGGAGGCAGATACGCAGTATTTT. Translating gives CASSIVGREADTQYF. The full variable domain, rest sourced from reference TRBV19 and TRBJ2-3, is DGGITQSPKYLFRKEGQNVTLSCEQNLNHDAMYWYRQDPGQGLRLIYYSQIVNDFQKGDIAEGYSVSREKKESFPLTVTSAQKNPTAFYLCASSIVGREADTQYFGPGTRLTVL.

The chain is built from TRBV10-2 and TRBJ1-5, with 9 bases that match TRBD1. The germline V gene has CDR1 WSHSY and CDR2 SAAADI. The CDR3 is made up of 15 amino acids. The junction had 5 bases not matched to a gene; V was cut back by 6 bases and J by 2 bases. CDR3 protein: CASSQTGGGNQPQHF. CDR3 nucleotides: TGCGCCAGCAGCCAAACAGGGGGCGGCAATCAGCCCCAGCATTTT.

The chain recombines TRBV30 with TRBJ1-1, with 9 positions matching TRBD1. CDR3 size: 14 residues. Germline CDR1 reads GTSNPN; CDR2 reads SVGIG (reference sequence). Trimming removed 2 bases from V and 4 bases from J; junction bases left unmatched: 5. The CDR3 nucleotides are TGTGCCTGGAGTACGGGGACAGGGAGCACTGAAGCTTTCTTT. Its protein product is CAWSTGTGSTEAFF.